This T cell receptor (beta chain) was sequenced during a study of blood T cells in healthy people across ages. A second PCR of 7 to 11 cycles used a sample-barcoded 5' primer and a J-beta primer mix. Each CDR3 protein gets one entry after TCRdb re-called the 5' RACE reads with MiXCR. Of around 1,100,000 distinct CDR3 sequences in the sample, approximately 38% were seen once. Isolation yielded PBMCs, at least 6 million per sample, in every case. The CDR3 totals 14 residues. CDR1 is SGHTA, CDR2 FQGNSA, per germline. Regarding this clonotype: One end of the junction varies from germline; a read error may be responsible.

This chain links TRBV7-2 with TRBJ2-1, with TRBD1 as a possible D gene (6 bases). The end of the DNA fits TRBJ2-7 better, so the J call may be wrong. The material sequenced was blood. The clonotype was recovered from a man aged 18-30 years in good health. The CDR3 loop reads CASRLAGGPNEQYF. The DNA for the CDR3 is TGTGCCAGCAGATTAGCTGGGGGCCCCAATGAGCAGTACTTC.